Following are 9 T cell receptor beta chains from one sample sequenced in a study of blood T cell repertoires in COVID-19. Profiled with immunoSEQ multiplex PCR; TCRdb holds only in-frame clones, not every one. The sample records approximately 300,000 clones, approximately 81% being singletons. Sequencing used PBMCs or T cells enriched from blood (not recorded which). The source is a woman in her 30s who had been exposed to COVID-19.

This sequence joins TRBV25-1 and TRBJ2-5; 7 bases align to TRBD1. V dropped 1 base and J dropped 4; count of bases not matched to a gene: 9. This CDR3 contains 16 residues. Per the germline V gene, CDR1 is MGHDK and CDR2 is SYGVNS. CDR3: CASSELRWQGVETQYF. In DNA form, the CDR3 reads TGTGCCAGCAGTGAATTAAGGTGGCAGGGGGTAGAGACCCAGTACTTC.

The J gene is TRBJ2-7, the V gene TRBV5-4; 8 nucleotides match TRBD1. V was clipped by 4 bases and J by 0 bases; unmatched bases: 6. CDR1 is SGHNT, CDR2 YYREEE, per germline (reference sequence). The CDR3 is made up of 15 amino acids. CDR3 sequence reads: CASSADDRGSYEQYF. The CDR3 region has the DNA TGTGCCAGCAGCGCCGACGACAGGGGCTCCTACGAGCAGTACTTC.

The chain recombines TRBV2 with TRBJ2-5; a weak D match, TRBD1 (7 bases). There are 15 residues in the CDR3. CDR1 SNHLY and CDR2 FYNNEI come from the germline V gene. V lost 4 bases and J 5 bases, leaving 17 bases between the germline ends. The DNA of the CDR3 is TGTGCCAGCAGTGTCCCGACAGGGAGGAAGGAGACCCAGTACTTC. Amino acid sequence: CASSVPTGRKETQYF.

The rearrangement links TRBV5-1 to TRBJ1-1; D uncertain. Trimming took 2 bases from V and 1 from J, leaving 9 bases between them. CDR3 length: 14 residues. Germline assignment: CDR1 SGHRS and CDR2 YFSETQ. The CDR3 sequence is CASSFQRENTEAFF. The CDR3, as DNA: TGCGCCAGCAGCTTCCAGCGGGAGAACACTGAAGCTTTCTTT.

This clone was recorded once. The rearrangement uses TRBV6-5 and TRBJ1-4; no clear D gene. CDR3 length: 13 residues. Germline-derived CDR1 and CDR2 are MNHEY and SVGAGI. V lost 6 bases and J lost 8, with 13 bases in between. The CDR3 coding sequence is TGTGCCAGCAGGTATTCCCCTAGGGAAAAACTGTTTTTT. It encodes CASRYSPREKLFF.

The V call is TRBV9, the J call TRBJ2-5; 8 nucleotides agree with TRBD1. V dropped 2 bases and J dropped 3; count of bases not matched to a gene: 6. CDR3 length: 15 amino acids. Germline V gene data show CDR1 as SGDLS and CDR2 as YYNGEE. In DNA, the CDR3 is TGTGCCAGCAGCGTTACGACAGGGGCCAAAGAGACCCAGTACTTC. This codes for CASSVTTGAKETQYF.

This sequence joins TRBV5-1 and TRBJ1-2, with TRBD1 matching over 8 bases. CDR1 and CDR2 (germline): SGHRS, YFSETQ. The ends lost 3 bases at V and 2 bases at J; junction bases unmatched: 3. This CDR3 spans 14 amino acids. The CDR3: CASSSGGGNYGYTF. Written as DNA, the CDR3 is TGCGCCAGCAGCTCAGGGGGCGGGAACTATGGCTACACCTTC. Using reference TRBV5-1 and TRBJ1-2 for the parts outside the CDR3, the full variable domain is KAGVTQTPRYLIKTRGQQVTLSCSPISGHRSVSWYQQTPGQGLQFLFEYFSETQRNKGNFPGRFSGRQFSNSRSEMNVSTLELGDSALYLCASSSGGGNYGYTFGSGTRLTVV.

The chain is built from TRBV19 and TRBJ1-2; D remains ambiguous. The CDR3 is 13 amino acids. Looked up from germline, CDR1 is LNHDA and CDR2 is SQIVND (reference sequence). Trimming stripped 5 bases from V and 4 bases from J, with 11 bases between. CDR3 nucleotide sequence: TGTGCCAGTAGTGCCGGGGTTACCTATGGCTACACCTTC. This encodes CASSAGVTYGYTF.

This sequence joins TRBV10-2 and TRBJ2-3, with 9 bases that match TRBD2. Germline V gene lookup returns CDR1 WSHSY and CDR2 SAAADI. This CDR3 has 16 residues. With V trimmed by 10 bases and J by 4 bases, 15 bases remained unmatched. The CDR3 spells CATCDGRGGVPDTQYF. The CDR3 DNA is TGCGCCACCTGTGATGGGCGGGGGGGGGTCCCAGATACGCAGTATTTT.